This TCR beta chain emerged from a study of OX40 agonist ivuxolimab in advanced cancers. Broadly, across the study: Ivuxolimab, which targeted the costimulatory receptor OX40 (CD134), was an agonistic, fully human IgG2 monoclonal antibody. Intravenous ivuxolimab was administered to patients every 2 weeks at six dose levels: 0.01, 0.1, 0.3, 1.5, 3 and 10 mg/kg. Of the 50 to 55 patients in dose escalation, about 20 had hepatocellular carcinoma, about 15 had melanoma, 9 had renal cell carcinoma and 9 had head and neck cancer. A male proportion of around 83% and a mean age of approximately 58 years, ranging from roughly 23 to 80, were recorded for the dose-escalation cohort. Prior anti-PD-1, anti-PD-L1 or anti-CTLA-4 therapy was permitted, and 35% to 40% of dose-escalation patients had received checkpoint inhibitors. Partial responses occurred in three dose-escalation patients, of whom one had hepatocellular carcinoma and two had cutaneous melanoma. Peripheral TCRbeta sequencing was intended to test whether TCR sequence diversity was altered and clonal T-cell expansion was caused by ivuxolimab. The paper reports the monotherapy dose-escalation portion (N ≈ 50 patients) of the phase I ivuxolimab trial.

The trial excluded patients who had a history of autoimmune disease or were on systemic immunosuppression. Peripheral blood for TCR sequencing was collected from all dose cohorts at baseline, on cycle 4 day 1, and on cycle 7 day 1. Samples came from an open-label, multicenter, first-in-human phase I dose-escalation trial of ivuxolimab. Adults with locally advanced or metastatic head and neck squamous cell, hepatocellular, melanoma or renal cell carcinoma were enrolled in the trial. CD4+ and CD8+ T cells were sorted separately from peripheral blood before TCR sequencing. For sequencing of the TCRbeta CDR3 region, genomic DNA was extracted from the sorted cells. The immunoSEQ Assay was used to sequence the TCRbeta CDR3 regions. As stored in TCRdb, this immuneACCESS dataset retains in-frame rearrangements with V and J assigned. A fraction of the clones does not appear; measured against another copy, unresolved V genes explain less than half of the discrepancy, and the remainder lacks a known reason. In this sample the table shows 10,000 to 13,000 clones, approximately 84% of which occur a single time. About 14% of the sample lies in the top ten.

As for this clone: Its recognized antigen is unknown. No clone much larger than this one lies a single base away; base qualities are absent.

What the work shows at the level of the full study, not this receptor alone: In the 0.1-3.0 mg/kg groups, partial responders had among the lowest normalized peripheral clonal expansion, particularly in CD8+ T cells. On average, CD8+ T cells showed more expanded clones than CD4+ T cells after ivuxolimab. At doses of 0.1 to 3.0 mg/kg, clonal expansion of both CD4+ and CD8+ T cells in blood was seen between baseline and week 6. Which antigens the clonally expanded peripheral T cells were specific for was not determined. Low levels of normalized T-cell clonal expansion were also shown by some nonresponding patients.

This clonotype was obtained from an adult with an advanced solid tumor such as melanoma, head and neck, liver or kidney cancer. Sequencing was performed on CD4+ or CD8+ T cells sorted from blood, taken in a trial of the OX40 agonist ivuxolimab.

Here is the DNA: TGTGCCAGTGGTTGGGCGGACAGCAAAGAGACCCAGTACTTC. It specifies CASGWADSKETQYF. The chain was built from TRBV27 and TRBJ2-5; a weak D assignment points to TRBD1 (6 bases agree). CDR1 and CDR2 are read off the germline V gene (reference sequence) as MNHEY and SMNVEV. Cut back by 9 bases and 3 bases, the V and J ends lie 17 bases apart. The CDR3 measures 14 amino acids from cysteine to phenylalanine. The only DNA kept is the CDR3, 42 bases in frame from the first base.